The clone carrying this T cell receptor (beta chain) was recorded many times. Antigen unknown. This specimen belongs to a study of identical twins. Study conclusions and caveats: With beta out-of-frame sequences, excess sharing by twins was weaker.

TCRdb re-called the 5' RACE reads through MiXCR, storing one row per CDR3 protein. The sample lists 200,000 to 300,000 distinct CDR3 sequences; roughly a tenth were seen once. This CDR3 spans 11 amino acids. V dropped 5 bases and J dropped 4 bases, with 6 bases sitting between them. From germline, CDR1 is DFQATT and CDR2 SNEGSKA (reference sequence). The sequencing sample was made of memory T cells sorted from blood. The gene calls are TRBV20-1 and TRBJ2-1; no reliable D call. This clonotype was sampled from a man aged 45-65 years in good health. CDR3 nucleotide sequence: TGCAGTGCTGGGAAATACAATGAGCAGTTCTTC. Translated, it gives CSAGKYNEQFF.